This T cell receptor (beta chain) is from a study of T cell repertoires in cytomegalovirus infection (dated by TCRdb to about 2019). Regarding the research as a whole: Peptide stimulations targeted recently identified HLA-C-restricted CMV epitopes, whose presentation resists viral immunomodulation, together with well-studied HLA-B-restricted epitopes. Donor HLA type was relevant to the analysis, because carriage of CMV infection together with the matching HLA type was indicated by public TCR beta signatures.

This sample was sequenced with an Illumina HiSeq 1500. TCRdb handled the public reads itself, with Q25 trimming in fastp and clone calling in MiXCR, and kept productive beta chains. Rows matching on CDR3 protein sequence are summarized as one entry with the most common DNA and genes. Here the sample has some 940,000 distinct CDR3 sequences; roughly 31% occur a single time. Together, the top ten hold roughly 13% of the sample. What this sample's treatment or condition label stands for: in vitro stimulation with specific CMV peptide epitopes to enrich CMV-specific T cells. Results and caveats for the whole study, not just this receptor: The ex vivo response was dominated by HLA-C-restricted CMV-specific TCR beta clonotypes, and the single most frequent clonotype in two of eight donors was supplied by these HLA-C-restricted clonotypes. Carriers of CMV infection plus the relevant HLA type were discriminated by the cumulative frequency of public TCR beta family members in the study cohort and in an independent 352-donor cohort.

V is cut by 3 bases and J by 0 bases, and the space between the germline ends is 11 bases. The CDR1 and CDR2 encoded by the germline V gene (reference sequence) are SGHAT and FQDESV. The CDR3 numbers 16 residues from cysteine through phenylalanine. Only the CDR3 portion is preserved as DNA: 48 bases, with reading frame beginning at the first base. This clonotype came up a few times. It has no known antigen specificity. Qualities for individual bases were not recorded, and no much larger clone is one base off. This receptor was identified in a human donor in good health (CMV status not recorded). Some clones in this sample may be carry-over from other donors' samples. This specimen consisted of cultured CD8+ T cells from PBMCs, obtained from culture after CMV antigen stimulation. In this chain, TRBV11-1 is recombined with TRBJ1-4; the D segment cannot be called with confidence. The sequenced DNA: TGTGCCAGCAGCTTTGGCGAACCTGCAACTAATGAAAAACTGTTTTTT. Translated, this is CASSFGEPATNEKLFF.